This T cell receptor (beta chain) was profiled in a study of blood T cell repertoires in COVID-19. At the level of the study: Donors in the United States, Italy and Spain gave samples during acute or convalescent COVID-19. Nucleic acid was either cDNA or gDNA, and it came from T cells, B-cell-depleted T cells, or PBMCs.

Methods used by the authors: From reference gene primer amplification, estimates of nucleated cell counts were derived. Profiled with immunoSEQ multiplex PCR; TCRdb holds only in-frame clones, not every one. Clonal size and the V and J genes are those of that table, whereas D and trimming came from the DNA. The table has under 150,000 clones, roughly four fifths seen once. The CDR3 is 16 residues long. The germline gives CDR1 MNHEY, CDR2 SVGAGI. Between the trimmed V and J ends, which lost 4 bases and 5 bases, there was a span of 20 bases. This clonotype was sampled from a human donor in a cohort sampled during active COVID-19. The rearrangement uses TRBV6-5 and TRBJ2-5, with TRBD1 as a possible D gene (5 bases). The sequenced sample was peripheral blood. This CDR3 is CASSSPATVKGETQYF. The CDR3 DNA is TGTGCCAGCAGTTCTCCCGCGACAGTTAAGGGGGAGACCCAGTACTTC.